This T cell receptor (beta chain) was captured in a study of beta chain features in type 1 diabetes. Expressed TCRB transcripts were sequenced, since all the RNA that had been isolated was reverse transcribed. Repertoires were generated with immunoSEQ multiplex PCR, while TCRdb's copy carries only in-frame clones and drops some. The repertoire includes 70,000 to 90,000 clones, around 32% of them detected once, and about 0.42% sits in the top ten. This clone was recorded a few times. Germline CDR1 reads GTSNPN; CDR2 reads SVGIG (reference sequence). Trimming left V 4 bases short and J 7 bases short, with 17 bases between. The CDR3 runs 15 residues.

Sequenced sample: stem cell memory CD4+ T cells from blood. This receptor was identified in a woman under 30 in good health. This chain links TRBV30 with TRBJ1-6, with a weak D call TRBD1 (5 bases). Here the CDR3 DNA reads TGTGCCTGGACCGCTTGGGACGGAGGGAATTCACCCCTCCACTTT. Residues: CAWTAWDGGNSPLHF.